The T cell receptor (beta chain) described here comes from a study of T cell changes during pregnancy in multiple sclerosis (dated by TCRdb to about 2019). Study-wide context: The study looked at changes in the T cell repertoire across pregnancy in women with multiple sclerosis.

To note about this clone: Its antigen is not yet known. No base-level quality is on record; no much larger clone is a single base apart.

Library preparation was by the immunoSEQ multiplex PCR assay. TCRdb took this table from immuneACCESS and kept in-frame rearrangements with V and J called. Such tables lack part of the clones; where checked against another copy, unresolved V genes explain under half of the gap, and the rest is unexplained. A total of about 40,000 clones appear in this sample, around nine tenths of them only once. The top ten hold over 5% of the sample. The sequencing here drew on peripheral blood, taken in the first trimester of pregnancy. This receptor was identified in a female donor in good health, enrolled as a control in a pregnancy study.

The bases read TGTGCCAGCAGCCTCGGCGGGTACACCGGGGAGCTGTTTTTT. It encodes CASSLGGYTGELFF. The chain uses TRBV28 and TRBJ2-2, with a weak D call of TRBD2 (5 bases match). From cysteine to phenylalanine, the CDR3 is 14 amino acids long. The read is trimmed to its CDR3 DNA, 42 bases read in frame from base 1. CDR1 is given as MDHEN and CDR2 as SYDVKM, both from the germline V gene. The trim is 6 bases for V and 3 bases for J, with a gap of 11 bases between the germline ends.